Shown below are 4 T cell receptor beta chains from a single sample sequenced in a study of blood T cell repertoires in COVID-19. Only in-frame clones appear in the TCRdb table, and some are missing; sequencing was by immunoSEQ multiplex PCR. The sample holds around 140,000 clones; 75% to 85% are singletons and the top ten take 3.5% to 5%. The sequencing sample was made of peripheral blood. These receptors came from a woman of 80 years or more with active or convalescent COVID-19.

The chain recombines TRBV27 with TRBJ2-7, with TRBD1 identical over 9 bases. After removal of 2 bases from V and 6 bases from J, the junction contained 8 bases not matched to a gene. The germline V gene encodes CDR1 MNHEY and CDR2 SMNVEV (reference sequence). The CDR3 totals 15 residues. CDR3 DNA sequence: TGTGCCAGCAGTTTACAGGGACAGGGCCCCTTCGAGCAGTACTTC. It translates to CASSLQGQGPFEQYF.

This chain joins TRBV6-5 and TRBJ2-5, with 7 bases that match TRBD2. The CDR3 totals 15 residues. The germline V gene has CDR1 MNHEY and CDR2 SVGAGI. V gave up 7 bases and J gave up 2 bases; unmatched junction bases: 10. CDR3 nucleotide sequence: TGTGCCAGCATGGGCCCAGCGGGGTTACAAGAGACCCAGTACTTC. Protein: CASMGPAGLQETQYF.

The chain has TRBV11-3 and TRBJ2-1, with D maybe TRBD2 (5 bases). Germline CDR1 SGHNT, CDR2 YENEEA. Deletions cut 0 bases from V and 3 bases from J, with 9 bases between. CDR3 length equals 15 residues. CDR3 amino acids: CASSLEGRLYNEQFF. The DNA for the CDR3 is TGTGCCAGCAGCTTAGAGGGGAGACTCTACAATGAGCAGTTCTTC.

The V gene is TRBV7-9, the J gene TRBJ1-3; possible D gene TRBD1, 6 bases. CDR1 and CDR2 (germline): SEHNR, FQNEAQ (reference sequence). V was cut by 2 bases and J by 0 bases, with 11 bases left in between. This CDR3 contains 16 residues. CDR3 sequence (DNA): TGTGCCAGCAGCTTATCAGGGGATGTCTCTGGAAACACCATATATTTT. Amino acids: CASSLSGDVSGNTIYF.